A single sample is the source of the 26 T cell receptor beta chains below, sequenced in a study of cytomegalovirus exposure and HLA in healthy donors. Researchers ran the PCR with 60 Vbeta and 13 Jbeta primers. Sequencing was performed with immunoSEQ multiplex PCR; in TCRdb, only in-frame clones are kept and a portion is missing. Here the sample spans 110,000 or so clones, over 65% being singletons. Source material: PBMCs. These receptors originate from a woman between 40 and 50 years old in good health and CMV-seropositive.

J is TRBJ2-3 and V is TRBV5-1, with D possibly TRBD1 on 6 matching bases. V was trimmed by 4 bases and J by 6 bases, leaving 21 bases between them. The CDR3 extends over 16 amino acids. Germline lookup yields CDR1 SGHRS and CDR2 YFSETQ. CDR3 amino acids: CASSRVQGTPPDTQYF. The CDR3 nucleotides read TGCGCCAGCAGCCGAGTCCAGGGGACGCCCCCCGATACGCAGTATTTT.

This chain joins TRBV29-1 and TRBJ2-7; 8 bases fit TRBD2. V lost 5 bases and J lost 1; bases outside the gene matches: 7. CDR3 length: 14 amino acids. Germline V lookup: CDR1 SQVTM, CDR2 ANQGSEA. Here the CDR3 reads CSVPRGTSSYEQYF. The CDR3 bases are TGCAGCGTTCCGAGGGGGACTAGTTCCTACGAGCAGTACTTC.

The chain is built from TRBV19 and TRBJ1-5; weak D call: TRBD1 (6 bases). CDR1 LNHDA and CDR2 SQIVND come from the germline V gene (reference sequence). Trimming shortened V by 2 bases and J by 0 bases, and 14 bases separated the two germline ends. The CDR3 consists of 17 residues. The CDR3: CASSITQGYTSNQPQHF. CDR3 in DNA: TGTGCCAGTAGTATAACCCAGGGGTACACTAGCAATCAGCCCCAGCATTTT.

The chain joins TRBV18 to TRBJ2-7; 8 bases line up with TRBD1. V lost 3 bases to trimming and J lost 4 bases; unmatched junction nucleotides: 11. Germline lookup yields CDR1 KGHSH and CDR2 LQKENI. This CDR3 is built from 16 residues. As DNA, the CDR3 is TGTGCCAGCTCACCTGCCCAGGGGGCCATCCGTTACGAGCAGTACTTC. It encodes CASSPAQGAIRYEQYF.

V and J are TRBV5-4 and TRBJ2-3; perhaps TRBD1 as D (6 bases). Trimming took 4 bases from V and 6 from J, leaving 6 bases between them. This CDR3 comprises 11 residues. Germline V gives CDR1 SGHNT, CDR2 YYREEE (reference sequence). CDR3 sequence reads: CASSQGDTQYF. Written as DNA, the CDR3 is TGTGCCAGCAGCCAGGGGGATACGCAGTATTTT.

CDR3: CASSIAPGNQPQHF. The CDR3 region has the DNA TGTGCCAGTAGTATAGCTCCAGGCAATCAGCCCCAGCATTTT. The chain has TRBV19 and TRBJ1-5; D is uncertain. CDR3 length: 14 amino acids. Per the germline V gene, CDR1 is LNHDA and CDR2 is SQIVND (reference sequence). V gave up 1 base and J gave up 2 bases, with 6 bases separating them. Full variable domain (remainder filled in from reference TRBV19 and TRBJ1-5): DGGITQSPKYLFRKEGQNVTLSCEQNLNHDAMYWYRQDPGQGLRLIYYSQIVNDFQKGDIAEGYSVSREKKESFPLTVTSAQKNPTAFYLCASSIAPGNQPQHFGDGTRLSIL.

The rearrangement links TRBV9 to TRBJ1-6; D perhaps matches TRBD1 (6 bases). This CDR3 has 16 residues. The ends were cut back, 1 base at V and 6 bases at J, with 14 bases in the middle. Germline V gene lookup returns CDR1 SGDLS and CDR2 YYNGEE. The CDR3 protein is CASSVSSAGVNSPLHF. CDR3 DNA sequence: TGTGCCAGCAGCGTAAGTTCGGCAGGGGTTAATTCACCCCTCCACTTT.

J is TRBJ1-1 and V is TRBV7-9, with 9 bases lining up with TRBD1. CDR1 and CDR2 from the germline V gene are SEHNR and FQNEAQ (reference sequence). V shed 1 base, J shed 3 bases, and the junction held 6 bases outside the gene matches. This CDR3 contains 16 residues. The CDR3 sequence: CASSLGPGQGHTEAFF. CDR3 sequence (DNA): TGTGCCAGCAGCTTAGGCCCAGGACAGGGGCACACTGAAGCTTTCTTT.

The chain has TRBV7-2 and TRBJ1-3; TRBD1 might be the D (5 bases). Trimming took 3 bases from V and 7 from J, leaving 10 bases between them. The CDR3 runs to 13 residues. CDR1 SGHTA and CDR2 FQGNSA come from the germline V gene. The DNA of the CDR3 is TGTGCCAGCAGCTTGCCAGGGAAGAACACCATATATTTT. Translating gives CASSLPGKNTIYF. Variable domain in full (rest from reference TRBV7-2 and TRBJ1-3): GAGVSQSPSNKVTEKGKDVELRCDPISGHTALYWYRQSLGQGLEFLIYFQGNSAPDKSGLPSDRFSAERTGGSVSTLTIQRTQQEDSAVYLCASSLPGKNTIYFGEGSWLTVV.

The rearrangement links TRBV7-9 to TRBJ2-2; 11 nucleotides match TRBD2. This CDR3 has 19 amino acids. V lost 4 bases and J lost 1; bases outside the gene matches: 11. The germline CDR1 and CDR2 sequences are SEHNR and FQNEAQ (reference sequence). CDR3 amino acids: CASSSRDSTSGGNTGELFF. The CDR3 DNA is TGTGCCAGCAGCTCAAGGGACAGCACTAGCGGGGGGAACACCGGGGAGCTGTTTTTT.

The sample holds a few counts of this clone. The V gene is TRBV19, the J gene TRBJ2-1, with 10 nucleotides matching TRBD2. Per germline, CDR1 LNHDA and CDR2 SQIVND (reference sequence). Trimming cost V 3 bases and J 1 base; bases outside gene matches: 12. The length of the CDR3 is 19 residues. CDR3 in amino acids: CASSIRPSGRGLSYNEQFF. The CDR3, as DNA: TGTGCCAGTAGTATTCGCCCTAGCGGGAGAGGCCTTTCCTACAATGAGCAGTTCTTC.

The chain couples TRBV4-1 to TRBJ1-1, with 7 bases that match TRBD1. Trimming at V came to 3 bases and at J to 2 bases, leaving 12 bases not matched to a gene. The CDR3 spans 17 residues. Germline V CDR1 and CDR2: MGHRA, YSYEKL. The CDR3 loop reads CASSHSDRETGNTEAFF. CDR3 coding DNA: TGCGCCAGCAGCCACTCCGACAGGGAGACGGGCAACACTGAAGCTTTCTTT.

The chain joins TRBV5-6 to TRBJ2-5, with 10 bases lining up with TRBD2. Unmatched junction bases numbered 2, after V lost 0 bases and J lost 3 bases. From germline, CDR1 is SGHDT and CDR2 YYEEEE. CDR3 size: 15 residues. The chain's CDR3 is CASSLEGTSEETQYF. In nucleotides, the CDR3 is TGTGCCAGCAGCTTGGAGGGGACTAGCGAAGAGACCCAGTACTTC.

The chain has TRBV5-4 and TRBJ2-7; TRBD2 matches at 13 bases. V lost 0 bases and J lost 7; bases outside the gene matches: 4. The CDR3 sequence is 15 residues long. Germline CDR1 is SGHNT and CDR2 is YYREEE (reference sequence). The CDR3 reads CASSLGLAGGREQYF. As DNA, the CDR3 is TGTGCCAGCAGCTTGGGACTAGCGGGGGGAAGAGAGCAGTACTTC.

DNA of the CDR3: TGTGCCAGCAGCTTAGTCAGGGCCCTCAGCACAGATACGCAGTATTTT. Translated, it gives CASSLVRALSTDTQYF. The rearrangement uses TRBV11-3 and TRBJ2-3; tentatively, D is TRBD1 (5 bases). Trimming removed 1 base from V and 0 bases from J, with 11 bases in between. Germline V gene data show CDR1 as SGHNT and CDR2 as YENEEA. This CDR3 is built from 16 residues.

The chain links TRBV12-5 to TRBJ2-1; 7 bases are a match to TRBD2. The V and J ends lost 2 bases and 2 bases, in that order; junction bases with no gene match: 0. CDR3 length equals 14 residues. The V gene's germline CDR1 is LGHNT and CDR2 FRNRAP. The CDR3 protein is CASGLSGAYNEQFF. The CDR3, as DNA: TGTGCTAGTGGTTTGAGCGGGGCCTACAATGAGCAGTTCTTC. The entire variable domain, with the rest obtained from reference TRBV12-5 and TRBJ2-1, is as follows: DARVTQTPRHKVTEMGQEVTMRCQPILGHNTVFWYRQTMMQGLELLAYFRNRAPLDDSGMPKDRFSAEMPDATLATLKIQPSEPRDSAVYFCASGLSGAYNEQFFGPGTRLTVL.

The table lists this clone with a few counts. V and J are TRBV6-6 and TRBJ2-2; maybe TRBD1 (5 bases). The ends were cut back, 4 bases at V and 7 bases at J, with 13 bases in the middle. Germline V gene sequence: CDR1 MNHNY, CDR2 SVGAGI (reference sequence). There are 14 residues in the CDR3. The CDR3 loop is CASSWTPESGELFF. CDR3 nucleotide sequence: TGTGCCAGCAGTTGGACACCGGAGAGCGGGGAGCTGTTTTTT.

V is TRBV6-4 and J is TRBJ1-5; TRBD1 is a possible D gene (5 bases). The V end was cut by 6 bases, the J end by 6 bases, with 15 bases between. This CDR3 has 14 residues. Germline values: CDR1 MRHNA, CDR2 SNTAGT. CDR3 DNA sequence: TGTGCCAGCAGCCAGACAGTGGAAGGTCAGCCCCAGCATTTT. Translated, it gives CASSQTVEGQPQHF.

This clone was found a few times. V is TRBV29-1 and J is TRBJ1-2; D is unresolved. Germline V lookup: CDR1 SQVTM, CDR2 ANQGSEA. This CDR3 region has 11 residues. The germline V and J ends were trimmed by 7 bases and 2 bases, with 8 bases remaining between them. CDR3 sequence (DNA): TGCAGCGCCCGAGAGAACTATGGCTACACCTTC. Its translation is CSARENYGYTF.

This clone was counted between two and nine times. The chain uses TRBV6-5 and TRBJ1-1; D is possibly TRBD1 (5 bases). The CDR3 is 16 amino acids. V was clipped by 0 bases and J by 7 bases, with 18 bases between them. Germline V CDR1 and CDR2: MNHEY, SVGAGI. CDR3 bases: TGTGCCAGCAGTTACTCGATCGCCGGCAGGGATGGTGAAGCTTTCTTT. This encodes CASSYSIAGRDGEAFF.

The chain employs TRBV19 and TRBJ2-3; TRBD1 is a possible D gene (5 bases). V was cut by 6 bases and J by 2 bases, with 15 bases left in between. This CDR3 has 15 amino acids. Germline V gene sequence: CDR1 LNHDA, CDR2 SQIVND (reference sequence). CDR3 sequence: CASSPDTGYTDTQYF. CDR3 in DNA: TGTGCCAGTAGCCCGGACACAGGCTACACAGATACGCAGTATTTT.

This sequence joins TRBV6-5 and TRBJ2-3; possible D gene TRBD2, 5 bases. Germline V gene sequence: CDR1 MNHEY, CDR2 SVGAGI. V was pared by 4 bases and J by 6 bases, with 5 bases between. CDR3 length: 11 residues. The CDR3 region has the DNA TGTGCCAGCAGTTGGAGGGATACGCAGTATTTT. Its translation is CASSWRDTQYF.

The V gene is TRBV7-6, the J gene TRBJ2-4; D gene ambiguous. CDR1 is SGHVS, CDR2 FNYEAQ, per germline. V lost 5 bases and J lost 2, with 16 bases in between. The CDR3 spans 16 residues. The CDR3 DNA reads TGTGCCAGCAGCCCACACCCCGATCGTTCCAAAAACATTCAGTACTTC. Its protein is CASSPHPDRSKNIQYF.

The rearrangement joins TRBV11-3 to TRBJ2-7, with a tentative D call TRBD1 (6 bases). Between the trimmed V and J ends, which lost 5 bases and 5 bases, there was a span of 10 bases. Per the germline V gene, CDR1 is SGHNT and CDR2 is YENEEA. The CDR3 extends over 12 amino acids. The CDR3 reads CASSTGYHEQYF. The CDR3 DNA reads as TGTGCCAGCAGCACAGGGTACCACGAGCAGTACTTC.

This chain links TRBV9 with TRBJ2-5; 11 positions match TRBD2. CDR1 is SGDLS, CDR2 YYNGEE, per germline. V dropped 4 bases and J dropped 2; count of bases not matched to a gene: 1. The CDR3 runs 14 residues. The CDR3 sequence is CASSRLAGQETQYF. The CDR3, as DNA: TGTGCCAGCAGCCGACTAGCGGGGCAAGAGACCCAGTACTTC. Drawing the rest from reference TRBV9 and TRBJ2-5, the complete variable domain is DSGVTQTPKHLITATGQRVTLRCSPRSGDLSVYWYQQSLDQGLQFLIQYYNGEERAKGNILERFSAQQFPDLHSELNLSSLELGDSALYFCASSRLAGQETQYFGPGTRLLVL.

The chain recombines TRBV6-5 with TRBJ1-5; D possibly corresponds to TRBD1 (5 bases). This CDR3 has 15 residues. Germline CDR1 and CDR2: MNHEY and SVGAGI. V lost 0 bases to trimming and J lost 4 bases, with 10 bases between them. The CDR3 DNA follows: TGTGCCAGCAGTTACTCCTGGACACTGAATCAGCCCCAGCATTTT. Its protein is CASSYSWTLNQPQHF.